The rows below give T cell receptor beta chains drawn from one sample of a study of cytomegalovirus exposure and HLA in healthy donors. Sequencing used immunoSEQ multiplex PCR; TCRdb keeps in-frame clones, though not all of them. Here the sample spans some 150,000 clones, over 60% being singletons. What was sequenced was PBMCs. These TCRs come from a female donor in good health and CMV-seropositive. Each CDR3 is given with its conserved first and last residue. Fields, in order: V gene, D gene, J gene, clone size, CDR3 DNA, CDR3 protein. The D gene is left open where the match is weak. Only some rows state a clone size, as once, few, many or a class for expanded clones.

v_call: TRBV10-1
d_call: TRBD1
j_call: TRBJ2-3
clone_size: .
cdr3_nt: TGCGCCAGCAGCCGGGACAGGGCAACAGATACGCAGTATTTT
cdr3_aa: CASSRDRATDTQYF

v_call: TRBV28
d_call: TRBD2
j_call: TRBJ2-1
clone_size: .
cdr3_nt: TGTGCCAGCAGTGAAGCGGGAGGGCCCAGTTACAATGAGCAGTTCTTC
cdr3_aa: CASSEAGGPSYNEQFF

v_call: TRBV5-5
d_call: TRBD2
j_call: TRBJ2-3
clone_size: .
cdr3_nt: TGTGCCAGCAGCAATTGGACTAGCGGGTCCACAGATACGCAGTATTTT
cdr3_aa: CASSNWTSGSTDTQYF

v_call: TRBV2
d_call: .
j_call: TRBJ2-7
clone_size: .
cdr3_nt: TGTGCCAGCAGTTATGAGCGGGCCCCCTCCTACGAGCAGTACTTC
cdr3_aa: CASSYERAPSYEQYF

v_call: TRBV2
d_call: TRBD1
j_call: TRBJ1-1
clone_size: .
cdr3_nt: TGTGCCAGCAGTCTGACAGGGGAGTCTGAAGCTTTCTTT
cdr3_aa: CASSLTGESEAFF

v_call: TRBV21-1
d_call: .
j_call: TRBJ1-5
clone_size: .
cdr3_nt: TGTGCCAGCAGCAAATTGAAGTTTCGACAGCTCCAGCATTTT
cdr3_aa: CASSKLKFRQLQHF

v_call: TRBV7-2
d_call: .
j_call: TRBJ2-5
clone_size: .
cdr3_nt: TGTGCCAGCAGTCGAGACCAAGAGACCCAGTACTTC
cdr3_aa: CASSRDQETQYF

v_call: TRBV5-6
d_call: .
j_call: TRBJ2-1
clone_size: few
cdr3_nt: TGTGCCAGCAGCCTGACAGGCTTAACTGAGCAGTTCTTC
cdr3_aa: CASSLTGLTEQFF

v_call: TRBV6-1
d_call: .
j_call: TRBJ2-3
clone_size: .
cdr3_nt: TGTGCCAGCAGTGAACTGGATACGCAGTATTTT
cdr3_aa: CASSELDTQYF

v_call: TRBV6-5
d_call: .
j_call: TRBJ2-5
clone_size: .
cdr3_nt: TGTGCCAGCAGTTACTCTGGACAGAGTAGGACCCAGTACTTC
cdr3_aa: CASSYSGQSRTQYF

v_call: TRBV6-1
d_call: .
j_call: TRBJ2-4
clone_size: .
cdr3_nt: TGTGCCAGCAGTACAGATTTCGCCAAAAACATTCAGTACTTC
cdr3_aa: CASSTDFAKNIQYF

v_call: TRBV21-1
d_call: .
j_call: TRBJ1-1
clone_size: .
cdr3_nt: TGTGCCAGCAGGGGACAGCCGAACACTGAAGCTTTCTTT
cdr3_aa: CASRGQPNTEAFF

v_call: TRBV9
d_call: .
j_call: TRBJ1-5
clone_size: .
cdr3_nt: TGTGCCAGCAGCGTAGGAGGTGGGAGTCAGCCCCAGCATTTT
cdr3_aa: CASSVGGGSQPQHF

v_call: TRBV5-5
d_call: .
j_call: TRBJ2-5
clone_size: .
cdr3_nt: TGTGCCAGCAGTCCTCCGGAGGGGAGAGAGACCCAGTACTTC
cdr3_aa: CASSPPEGRETQYF

v_call: TRBV5-8
d_call: TRBD1
j_call: TRBJ2-3
clone_size: .
cdr3_nt: TGTGCCAGCAGCTTGGGACAGGGGGTTGTAGCAGATACGCAGTATTTT
cdr3_aa: CASSLGQGVVADTQYF

v_call: TRBV5-4
d_call: TRBD2
j_call: TRBJ2-1
clone_size: .
cdr3_nt: TGTGCCAGCAGCCTAGCGGGTATAAGGGGCAATGAGCAGTTCTTC
cdr3_aa: CASSLAGIRGNEQFF

v_call: TRBV28
d_call: .
j_call: TRBJ1-2
clone_size: once
cdr3_nt: TGTGCCAGCAGTATCCAAAGGGGGTCCTATGGCTACACCTTC
cdr3_aa: CASSIQRGSYGYTF

v_call: TRBV6-5
d_call: TRBD2
j_call: TRBJ2-1
clone_size: .
cdr3_nt: TGTGCCAGCAGCCCCCGGCGGGGAGGGTACAATGAGCAGTTCTTC
cdr3_aa: CASSPRRGGYNEQFF

v_call: TRBV4-1
d_call: .
j_call: TRBJ2-3
clone_size: .
cdr3_nt: TGCGCCAGCAGCCCCTATGAATCCACAGATACGCAGTATTTT
cdr3_aa: CASSPYESTDTQYF

v_call: TRBV5-1
d_call: .
j_call: TRBJ1-2
clone_size: .
cdr3_nt: TGCGCCAGCAGCTTGGAAGGAACAGGGAGCGGCTACACCTTC
cdr3_aa: CASSLEGTGSGYTF

v_call: TRBV7-6
d_call: TRBD2
j_call: TRBJ2-3
clone_size: once
cdr3_nt: TGTGCCAGCAGCTTTGCGACTAGCGGGGGGAGACCTCTGAGCACAGATACGCAGTATTTT
cdr3_aa: CASSFATSGGRPLSTDTQYF

v_call: TRBV6-6
d_call: .
j_call: TRBJ1-5
clone_size: .
cdr3_nt: TGTGCCAGCAGTTTCGGACAGACCAATCAGCCCCAGCATTTT
cdr3_aa: CASSFGQTNQPQHF

v_call: TRBV30
d_call: .
j_call: TRBJ2-7
clone_size: .
cdr3_nt: TGTGCCTGGAGTGTGTCGACAGGGAGGTACGAGCAGTACTTC
cdr3_aa: CAWSVSTGRYEQYF

v_call: TRBV7-8
d_call: TRBD1
j_call: TRBJ1-1
clone_size: few
cdr3_nt: TGTGCCAGCAGCTATACAGGGGGGAACACTGAAGCTTTCTTT
cdr3_aa: CASSYTGGNTEAFF